The 21 T cell receptor beta chains reported below all come from one sample, sequenced in a study of blood T cell repertoires in COVID-19. Measured with immunoSEQ multiplex PCR; TCRdb has only the in-frame clones, and not every one. The table includes 200,000 to 250,000 clones, 88% detected once. Source material: PBMCs or T cells enriched from blood (not recorded which). Receptor source: a woman aged 25 to 45 who had recovered from COVID-19.

The rearrangement uses TRBV12-3 or TRBV12-4 and TRBJ1-4; D is possibly TRBD1 (5 bases). Between the trimmed V and J ends, which lost 5 bases and 8 bases, there was a span of 12 bases. The CDR3 spans 13 residues. CDR3: CASSLGAGEKLFF. Here the CDR3 DNA reads TGTGCCAGCAGTCTAGGGGCAGGGGAAAAACTGTTTTTT.

This chain connects TRBV4-1 to TRBJ2-1; TRBD2 agrees at 7 bases. V lost 0 bases, J lost 7 bases, and 3 bases stayed unmatched. The CDR3 runs 14 residues. The V gene's germline CDR1 is MGHRA and CDR2 YSYEKL. Here the CDR3 DNA reads TGCGCCAGCAGCCAAGACGAGGGAGGGAATGAGCAGTTCTTC. Its translation is CASSQDEGGNEQFF.

This clone was detected only a few times. The chain employs TRBV7-2 and TRBJ1-3; the match to TRBD1 covers 9 bases. Losses at the gene ends were 1 base for V and 4 bases for J; bases not matched to a gene: 8. The germline V gene has CDR1 SGHTA and CDR2 FQGNSA. CDR3 size: 17 residues. As DNA, the CDR3 is TGTGCCAGCAGCTTAGTTGTCGGGACAGGGTCAGGAAACACCATATATTTT. The encoded protein is CASSLVVGTGSGNTIYF.

V gene TRBV7-2 combines with J gene TRBJ1-1; TRBD1 aligns across 10 bases. Germline CDR1 SGHTA, CDR2 FQGNSA. The CDR3 runs 17 residues. V lost 1 base to trimming and J lost 7 bases; unmatched junction nucleotides: 12. The CDR3 reads CASSLGPLTGGLGEAFF. For the CDR3, the DNA is TGTGCCAGCAGCTTAGGGCCCTTGACAGGGGGCTTAGGTGAAGCTTTCTTT.

CDR3 amino acids: CASSYRSQGAGNEQFF. The CDR3 DNA follows: TGTGCCAGCAGTTACCGGTCCCAGGGGGCTGGCAATGAGCAGTTCTTC. This chain connects TRBV6-6 to TRBJ2-1, with 8 bases fitting TRBD1. The CDR3 runs 16 residues. J gave up 6 bases and V 2 bases, and 9 bases lay outside the gene matches. Germline CDR1 is MNHNY and CDR2 is SVGAGI (reference sequence).

The CDR3 loop reads CASSQEASGSSPLHF. CDR3 sequence (DNA): TGTGCCAGCAGCCAAGAGGCGTCCGGGAGTTCACCCCTCCACTTT. The chain joins TRBV3-1 (or the pseudogene TRBV3-2) to TRBJ1-6; D is uncertain. V was pared by 0 bases and J by 9 bases, with 12 bases between. The germline V gene encodes CDR1 LGHDT and CDR2 YNNKEL (reference sequence). The CDR3 extends over 15 amino acids.

This clone came up a few times. The junction and the germline gene differ at one end; a read error may be behind it. The V call is TRBV7-7, the J call TRBJ1-3, with TRBD1 as a possible D gene (6 bases). The CDR3 length is 16 residues. Per the germline V gene, CDR1 is SSHAT and CDR2 is FNYEAQ (reference sequence). Here the CDR3 reads CASSPDSPDSGNTIYF. CDR3 nucleotide sequence: TGTGCTAGCAGTCCGGACAGCCCCGACTCTGGAAACACCATATATTTT.

In DNA, the CDR3 is TGTGCCAGCAGCTTAACAGCTGATATCTGGAGGGACTATGGCTACACCTTC. It codes for CASSLTADIWRDYGYTF. The J gene is TRBJ1-2, the V gene TRBV11-2; D call uncertain. Germline CDR1 is SGHAT and CDR2 is FQNNGV. The V end was cut by 2 bases, the J end by 3 bases, with 19 bases between. The length of the CDR3 is 17 residues.

This chain links TRBV5-6 with TRBJ1-5, with 7 bases aligning to TRBD1. J lost 12 bases, V lost 0 bases, and 9 bases had no gene match. Germline lookup yields CDR1 SGHDT and CDR2 YYEEEE. This CDR3 is built from 14 residues. CDR3 nucleotide sequence: TGTGCCAGCAGCTTGGGGACAGGCTCTCCGGTCCAGCATTTT. It codes for CASSLGTGSPVQHF.

The V gene is TRBV4-3, the J gene TRBJ2-1; 12 nucleotides align to TRBD2. This CDR3 region has 16 residues. The V gene end was trimmed by 0 bases and the J gene end by 9 bases; junction bases not matched to a gene: 6. CDR1 is LGHNA, CDR2 YSLEER, per germline. The CDR3: CASSQDLTSGGSEQFF. CDR3 DNA: TGCGCCAGCAGCCAAGATTTAACTAGCGGGGGGAGTGAGCAGTTCTTC.

This clone was seen once. The gene calls are TRBV30 and TRBJ2-1; the D gene is possibly TRBD2 (6 bases). The CDR3 loop spans 14 amino acids. Germline CDR1 is GTSNPN and CDR2 is SVGIG (reference sequence). Trimming left V 3 bases short and J 0 bases short, with 9 bases between. CDR3 in amino acids: CAWRFGGSYNEQFF. As DNA, the CDR3 is TGTGCCTGGAGATTCGGGGGCTCCTACAATGAGCAGTTCTTC.

This chain uses TRBV10-3 with TRBJ2-7; perhaps TRBD1 as D (6 bases). The CDR3 has 12 amino acids. Trimming took 6 bases from V and 3 from J, leaving 9 bases between them. The germline V gene has CDR1 ENHRY and CDR2 SYGVKD. DNA for the CDR3: TGTGCCATCAGCAGGGGTGGCTACGAGCAGTACTTC. It is translated as CAISRGGYEQYF.

V is TRBV6-5 and J is TRBJ1-1, with a weak D call TRBD1 (5 bases). CDR1 and CDR2 (germline): MNHEY, SVGAGI. This CDR3 is built from 14 residues. V was trimmed by 6 bases and J by 3 bases, leaving 14 bases between them. As DNA, the CDR3 is TGTGCCAGCAGGTCGTGGGGGGAGGACACTGAAGCTTTCTTT. It is translated as CASRSWGEDTEAFF.

The J gene is TRBJ1-2, the V gene TRBV4-2; D might be TRBD1 (6 bases). The V and J ends lost 1 base and 8 bases respectively, with 14 bases between them. CDR1 is LGHNA and CDR2 is YNFKEQ in the germline V gene. This CDR3 spans 14 amino acids. The CDR3 region is CASSQVGGAGGYTF. In DNA, the CDR3 is TGTGCCAGCAGCCAAGTTGGGGGCGCAGGCGGCTACACCTTC.

CDR3 residues: CASDRQGAVCDGYTF. For the CDR3, the DNA is TGTGCCAGCGACCGACAGGGGGCAGTGTGCGATGGCTACACCTTC. This chain links TRBV7-9 with TRBJ1-2; 10 positions agree with TRBD1. The J segment lost 6 bases and the V segment lost 8 bases, leaving 12 bases of the junction unmatched. This CDR3 contains 15 residues. Germline values: CDR1 SEHNR, CDR2 FQNEAQ (reference sequence).

This clone was counted a few times. CDR3 DNA sequence: TGTGCCAGTAGTATCGATAGCGGGGGGGCCTACAATGAGCAGTTCTTC. Translating it yields CASSIDSGGAYNEQFF. The chain employs TRBV19 and TRBJ2-1; 11 bases agree with TRBD2. The germline gives CDR1 LNHDA, CDR2 SQIVND (reference sequence). J gave up 2 bases and V 3 bases, and 3 bases lay outside the gene matches. This CDR3 has 16 amino acids.

This clone showed up just once. The V and J genes are TRBV4-2 and TRBJ2-5; 10 positions match TRBD1. The CDR3 has 17 residues. Germline V gene lookup returns CDR1 LGHNA and CDR2 YNFKEQ. The V and J ends lost 0 bases and 3 bases, in that order; junction bases with no gene match: 7. The CDR3: CASSQEGKDRGEETQYF. DNA for the CDR3: TGTGCCAGCAGCCAAGAGGGGAAGGACAGGGGGGAAGAGACCCAGTACTTC.

V usage is TRBV7-2 and J usage is TRBJ1-2; perhaps TRBD1 as D (5 bases). V dropped 4 bases and J dropped 5 bases, with 17 bases sitting between them. Germline loops: CDR1 SGHTA, CDR2 FQGNSA. This CDR3 spans 15 amino acids. The CDR3 sequence: CASSYPPGGRYGYTF. The CDR3 DNA is TGTGCCAGCAGCTACCCCCCGGGGGGAAGGTATGGCTACACCTTC.

V is TRBV4-2 and J is TRBJ2-2, with TRBD1 identical over 10 bases. The CDR3 runs to 17 residues. The germline V gene has CDR1 LGHNA and CDR2 YNFKEQ. V was clipped by 1 base and J by 4 bases; unmatched bases: 6. CDR3 nucleotide sequence: TGTGCCAGCAGCCAAGGACAGGGGGCTGGTGTCACCGGGGAGCTGTTTTTT. It encodes CASSQGQGAGVTGELFF.

The V gene is TRBV6-5, the J gene TRBJ2-2; maybe TRBD1 (6 bases). Germline CDR1 MNHEY, CDR2 SVGAGI. CDR3 length equals 14 residues. The CDR3 protein is CAAKRGQLTGELFF. The CDR3 DNA reads TGTGCAGCAAAACGGGGACAACTCACCGGGGAGCTGTTTTTT.

The chain links TRBV7-2 to TRBJ1-5, with D hard to call. The CDR3 consists of 13 residues. Trimming pared 5 bases from V and 5 bases from J, leaving 10 bases between. Germline assignment: CDR1 SGHTA and CDR2 FQGNSA. The CDR3 spells CASSPRGDQPQHF. CDR3 sequence (DNA): TGTGCCAGCAGCCCCCGCGGGGATCAGCCCCAGCATTTT.